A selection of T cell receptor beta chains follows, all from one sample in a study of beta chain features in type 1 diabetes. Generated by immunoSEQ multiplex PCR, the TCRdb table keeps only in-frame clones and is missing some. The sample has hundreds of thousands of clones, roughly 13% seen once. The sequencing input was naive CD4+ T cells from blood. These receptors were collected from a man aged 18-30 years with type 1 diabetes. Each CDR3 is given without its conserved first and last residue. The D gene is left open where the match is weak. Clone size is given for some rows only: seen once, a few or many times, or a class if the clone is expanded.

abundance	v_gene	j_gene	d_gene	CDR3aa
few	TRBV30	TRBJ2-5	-	AWSSLDGETQY
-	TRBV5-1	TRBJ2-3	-	ASSLSADTQY
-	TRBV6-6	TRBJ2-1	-	ASSLGVNEQF
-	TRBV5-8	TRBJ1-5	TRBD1	ASSSTGWDQPQH
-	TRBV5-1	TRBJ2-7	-	ASSLDTYEQY
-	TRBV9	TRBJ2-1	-	ASSVLGNDYNEQF
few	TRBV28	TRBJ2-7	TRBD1	ATRQGNYEQY
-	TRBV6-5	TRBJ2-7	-	ASRTTVEQY
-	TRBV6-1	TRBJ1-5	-	ASSEASRNQPQH
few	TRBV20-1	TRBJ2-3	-	SAPGTTQY
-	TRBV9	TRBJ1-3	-	ASSPRSGPGNTIY
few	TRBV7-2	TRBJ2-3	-	ASSPSGTDTQY
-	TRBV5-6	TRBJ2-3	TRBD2	ASSASSGGVSTDTQY
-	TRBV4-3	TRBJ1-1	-	ASSQDRSPAGTEAF
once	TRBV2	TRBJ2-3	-	ATLRERITDTQY
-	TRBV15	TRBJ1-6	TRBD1	ATSSGQGLVSPLH
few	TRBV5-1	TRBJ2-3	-	ASSSSGDTTDTQY
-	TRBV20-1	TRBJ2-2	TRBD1	SASDRERKL
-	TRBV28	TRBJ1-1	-	ASSPARESF
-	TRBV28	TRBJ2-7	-	ASTTSGGGQY
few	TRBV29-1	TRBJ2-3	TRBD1	SVSTGAFTDTQY
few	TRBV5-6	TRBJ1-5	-	ASSSNGRPNQPQH
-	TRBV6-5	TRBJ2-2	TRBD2	ASSYSSTSGVWELF
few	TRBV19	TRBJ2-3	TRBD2	ASSMSTERGTQY
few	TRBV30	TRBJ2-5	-	AWSGEETQY
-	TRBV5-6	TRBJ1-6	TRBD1	ASSFGQGNSPLH
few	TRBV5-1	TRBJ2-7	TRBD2	ASSSGTSGIPSSYEQY
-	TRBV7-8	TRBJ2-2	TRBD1	ASSSTDRFGTGELF
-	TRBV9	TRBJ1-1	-	ASSVEPLNTEAF
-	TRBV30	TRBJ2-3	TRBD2	AWSRRGGSGTDTQY
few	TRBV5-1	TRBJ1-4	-	ASSLGRFNEKLF
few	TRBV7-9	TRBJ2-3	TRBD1	ASSRTGADTQY
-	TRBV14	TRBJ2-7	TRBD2	ASSPPRTSGYEQY
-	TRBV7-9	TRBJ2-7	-	ASRPESYEQY
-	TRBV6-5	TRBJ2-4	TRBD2	ASSYSIGGRAD
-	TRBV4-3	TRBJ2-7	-	ASSQDLLSYEQY
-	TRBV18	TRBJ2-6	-	ASSAYRAGANVLT
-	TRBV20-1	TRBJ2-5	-	SGGPTATQY
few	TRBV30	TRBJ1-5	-	AWNPGGIGSQPQH
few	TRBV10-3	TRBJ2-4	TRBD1	AISESRQGTQY